Following are 29 T cell receptor beta chains from one sample sequenced in a study of early T cells in non-severe SARS-CoV-2 infection. TCRdb used MiXCR to reprocess the 5' RACE reads, holding one entry per CDR3 protein. The table lists more than 80,000 distinct CDR3 sequences, approximately 11% of them singletons. Sequenced: whole blood. The receptors derive from an adult who was a healthcare worker with PCR-confirmed SARS-CoV-2 infection or an uninfected control (not recorded which).

This chain joins TRBV6-5 and TRBJ2-1; 10 bases match TRBD2. Germline V gives CDR1 MNHEY, CDR2 SVGAGI. J was trimmed by 4 bases and V by 1 base; bases with no gene match: 4. The CDR3 runs to 16 residues. The CDR3 bases are TGTGCCAGCAGTTACTTAGCGGGGGGACATTACAATGAGCAGTTCTTC. This encodes CASSYLAGGHYNEQFF.

The chain links TRBV7-8 to TRBJ2-1, with TRBD2 matching 12 bases. The J segment lost 4 bases and the V segment lost 2 bases, leaving 3 bases of the junction unmatched. The CDR3 contains 16 residues. Looked up from germline, CDR1 is SGHVS and CDR2 is FQNEAQ. CDR3 residues: CASSLTSGRQYNEQFF. CDR3 DNA: TGTGCCAGCAGCTTAACTAGCGGGAGGCAATACAATGAGCAGTTCTTC.

The CDR3 loop is CASSLPGRETQYF. The CDR3 DNA reads TGTGCCAGCAGTTTACCGGGCCGAGAGACCCAGTACTTC. The genes are TRBV28 and TRBJ2-5; the D is unclear. The CDR3 loop spans 13 amino acids. Germline assignment: CDR1 MDHEN and CDR2 SYDVKM. Trimming took off 2 bases at V and 4 bases at J, with 8 bases between the two ends.

The V call is TRBV2, the J call TRBJ1-2; a weak D match, TRBD1 (6 bases). The CDR3 covers 11 residues. CDR1 is SNHLY, CDR2 FYNNEI, per germline. Trimming took off 4 bases at V and 14 bases at J, with 14 bases between the two ends. The CDR3 region is CASSVQGRWTF. The DNA of the CDR3 is TGTGCCAGCAGTGTCCAGGGGCGGTGGACCTTC.

This clonotype was found many times. The chain couples TRBV3-1 to TRBJ2-5; the D is unclear. Germline V gene lookup returns CDR1 LGHDT and CDR2 YNNKEL (reference sequence). V gave up 1 base and J gave up 4 bases, with 4 bases separating them. The CDR3 has 12 residues. In DNA, the CDR3 is TGTGCCAGCAGCCAAGTCCGAGAGACCCAGTACTTC. Its translation is CASSQVRETQYF.

This clonotype was counted between two and nine times. The rearrangement joins TRBV20-1 to TRBJ2-7; TRBD1 matches at 9 bases. CDR3 length: 12 amino acids. Per germline, CDR1 DFQATT and CDR2 SNEGSKA (reference sequence). CDR3 region: CRADRGDYEQYF. CDR3 DNA: TGCAGGGCGGACAGGGGTGACTACGAGCAGTACTTC.

Only a few counts were recorded for this clonotype. The V and J genes are TRBV7-9 and TRBJ1-5; D is unresolved. V was clipped by 2 bases and J by 7 bases, with 12 bases between them. CDR1 is SEHNR, CDR2 FQNEAQ, per germline (reference sequence). The CDR3 totals 14 residues. The CDR3, as DNA: TGTGCCAGCAGCTTACCGTGGGAGGAGCAGCCCCAGCATTTT. It codes for CASSLPWEEQPQHF.

This clonotype was seen a single time. The J gene is TRBJ1-2, the V gene TRBV12-3 or TRBV12-4, with D uncertain. This CDR3 has 12 amino acids. The V end was cut by 5 bases, the J end by 8 bases, with 12 bases between. CDR3 loop: CASSAPGIGYTF. DNA for the CDR3: TGTGCCAGCAGTGCCCCCGGGATCGGCTACACCTTC.

This clonotype was counted at least ten times. V usage is TRBV9 and J usage is TRBJ2-3; 7 bases align to TRBD1. The CDR3 is 15 residues long. V shed 3 bases and J 2 bases; nucleotides not matched to a gene: 6. Germline lookup yields CDR1 SGDLS and CDR2 YYNGEE. The CDR3 DNA follows: TGTGCCAGCAGCGGGGGACAGACAATCACAGATACGCAGTATTTT. It specifies CASSGGQTITDTQYF.

This clonotype was counted ten times or more. The rearrangement links TRBV7-4 to TRBJ2-7; D remains ambiguous. Germline loops: CDR1 SGHVT, CDR2 SQSDAQ. The CDR3 spans 9 residues. V was pared by 6 bases and J by 10 bases, with 7 bases between. This chain's CDR3 is CASRPPQYF. The CDR3 bases are TGTGCCAGCAGGCCCCCTCAGTACTTC.

A few counts support this clonotype. The V and J genes are TRBV20-1 and TRBJ2-7, with D possibly TRBD1 on 5 matching bases. Trimming left V 1 base short and J 2 bases short, with 9 bases between. The germline V gene encodes CDR1 DFQATT and CDR2 SNEGSKA (reference sequence). The CDR3 runs to 13 residues. The CDR3 spells CSARVRVAYEQYF. DNA of the CDR3: TGCAGTGCTAGAGTCAGGGTTGCCTACGAGCAGTACTTC.

This clonotype has just a few counts. The chain employs TRBV28 and TRBJ2-7, with 9 positions matching TRBD1. V lost 5 bases, J lost 3 bases, and 2 bases stayed unmatched. The CDR3 extends over 13 amino acids. Germline lookup yields CDR1 MDHEN and CDR2 SYDVKM. Here the CDR3 reads CASSLTGGYEQYF. DNA of the CDR3: TGTGCCAGCAGTCTGACAGGGGGCTACGAGCAGTACTTC.

This clonotype was found a few times. This chain joins TRBV6-5 and TRBJ2-3, with 12 bases fitting TRBD2. Germline V lookup: CDR1 MNHEY, CDR2 SVGAGI. The CDR3 spans 15 residues. V gave up 6 bases and J gave up 4 bases; unmatched junction bases: 5. The CDR3 region has the DNA TGTGCCAGCAGCCGGACTAGCGGGAACCCAGATACGCAGTATTTT. It is translated as CASSRTSGNPDTQYF.

This clonotype was recorded at least ten times. The chain employs TRBV9 and TRBJ1-2; D not resolved. Trimming stripped 7 bases from V and 6 bases from J, with 7 bases between. The CDR3 is 10 residues long. The germline gives CDR1 SGDLS, CDR2 YYNGEE. CDR3 protein: CASGVDGYTF. The CDR3 region has the DNA TGTGCCAGCGGGGTAGATGGCTACACCTTC.

Only a few counts were recorded for this clonotype. The gene calls are TRBV6-5 and TRBJ1-2, with no clear D. Germline loops: CDR1 MNHEY, CDR2 SVGAGI. The V gene lost 6 bases and the J gene lost 0 bases, with 11 bases spanning the gap. The CDR3 is made up of 14 amino acids. The CDR3 DNA follows: TGTGCCAGCAGGGCAGATATCTCTAACTATGGCTACACCTTC. Residues: CASRADISNYGYTF.

This clonotype was detected many times. The V gene is TRBV7-9, the J gene TRBJ1-4; D is ambiguous. The V end was cut by 6 bases, the J end by 0 bases, with 20 bases between. This CDR3 has 18 residues. The germline V gene has CDR1 SEHNR and CDR2 FQNEAQ (reference sequence). The CDR3 DNA is TGTGCCAGCAGGCCTCACTCTGATCGGACTGCAACTAATGAAAAACTGTTTTTT. Protein: CASRPHSDRTATNEKLFF.

In its sample, this clonotype was seen a few times. V is TRBV7-9 and J is TRBJ1-2; D is unresolved. The CDR3 totals 14 residues. Per the germline V gene, CDR1 is SEHNR and CDR2 is FQNEAQ (reference sequence). The germline V and J ends were trimmed by 0 bases and 8 bases, with 13 bases remaining between them. CDR3 coding DNA: TGTGCCAGCAGCTTAGCCACAGTTACAAGAGGCTACACCTTC. Residues: CASSLATVTRGYTF.

V is TRBV20-1 and J is TRBJ1-4, with TRBD1 identical over 11 bases. Germline V CDR1 and CDR2: DFQATT, SNEGSKA (reference sequence). J gave up 7 bases and V 5 bases, and 6 bases lay outside the gene matches. The CDR3 spans 14 residues. The CDR3 reads CSAHFGQGAEKLFF. The CDR3 nucleotides are TGCAGTGCTCACTTCGGACAGGGGGCTGAAAAACTGTTTTTT.

The V gene is TRBV29-1, the J gene TRBJ1-1, with D unclear. The CDR3 is made up of 13 amino acids. In germline, CDR1 is SQVTM, CDR2 ANQGSEA. V lost 3 bases and J lost 0, with 8 bases in between. This CDR3 reads CSVESRLNTEAFF. CDR3 nucleotides: TGCAGCGTTGAGTCCAGATTGAACACTGAAGCTTTCTTT.

The genes are TRBV7-9 and TRBJ2-5, with no clear D. The V end was cut by 2 bases, the J end by 7 bases, with 17 bases between. The CDR3 spans 15 residues. Germline V gene sequence: CDR1 SEHNR, CDR2 FQNEAQ (reference sequence). The chain's CDR3 is CASSLIGRAKGTQYF. The DNA of the CDR3 is TGTGCCAGCAGCTTAATTGGCCGGGCGAAGGGGACCCAGTACTTC.

The rearrangement links TRBV29-1 to TRBJ2-2, with D possibly being TRBD1 or TRBD2 (5 bases each). The CDR3 totals 13 residues. V lost 3 bases and J lost 3, with 8 bases in between. Looked up from germline, CDR1 is SQVTM and CDR2 is ANQGSEA. The DNA for the CDR3 is TGCAGCGTTGAGAGGGGCGACACCGGGGAGCTGTTTTTT. Amino acids: CSVERGDTGELFF.

This clonotype was found many times. V and J are TRBV28 and TRBJ1-5, with D maybe TRBD1 (6 bases). Germline V gives CDR1 MDHEN, CDR2 SYDVKM. The CDR3 contains 15 residues. V was trimmed by 3 bases and J by 0 bases, leaving 9 bases between them. The CDR3 loop reads CASSLDSYSNQPQHF. CDR3 sequence (DNA): TGTGCCAGCAGTTTGGACAGTTATAGCAATCAGCCCCAGCATTTT.

This clonotype has only a few counts. The chain links TRBV4-2 to TRBJ1-3; 7 bases are shared with TRBD1. This CDR3 is built from 17 residues. J gave up 4 bases and V 0 bases, and 9 bases lay outside the gene matches. The germline V gene encodes CDR1 LGHNA and CDR2 YNFKEQ. The CDR3 region has the DNA TGTGCCAGCAGCCAAGATATTAGGGGGCGCGGAGGAAACACCATATATTTT. The encoded protein is CASSQDIRGRGGNTIYF.

The chain is built from TRBV6-5 and TRBJ1-6, with TRBD1 identical over 8 bases. Germline V lookup: CDR1 MNHEY, CDR2 SVGAGI. The CDR3 loop spans 17 amino acids. J gave up 8 bases and V 3 bases, and 12 bases lay outside the gene matches. The CDR3 here is CASSYLRADRAYSPLHF. The CDR3 nucleotides are TGTGCCAGCAGTTATCTAAGGGCGGACAGGGCTTATTCACCCCTCCACTTT.

This clonotype was recorded many times. V gene TRBV5-1 combines with J gene TRBJ1-2; D is unclear. Looked up from germline, CDR1 is SGHRS and CDR2 is YFSETQ. The CDR3 loop spans 14 amino acids. V was cut by 7 bases and J by 2 bases, with 15 bases left in between. The CDR3 DNA reads as TGCGCCAGCGGCCGTGGAGGGCGGAACTATGGCTACACCTTC. Amino acid sequence: CASGRGGRNYGYTF. Drawing the rest from reference TRBV5-1 and TRBJ1-2, the complete variable domain is KAGVTQTPRYLIKTRGQQVTLSCSPISGHRSVSWYQQTPGQGLQFLFEYFSETQRNKGNFPGRFSGRQFSNSRSEMNVSTLELGDSALYLCASGRGGRNYGYTFGSGTRLTVV.

The table lists this clonotype with a few counts. The J gene is TRBJ2-7, the V gene TRBV9, with a possible D match to TRBD2 (6 bases). Trimming took off 0 bases at V and 3 bases at J, with 10 bases between the two ends. Germline V CDR1 and CDR2: SGDLS, YYNGEE. CDR3 length: 14 amino acids. In DNA form, the CDR3 reads TGTGCCAGCAGCGTAGGCGGGACGGGCTACGAGCAGTACTTC. Protein sequence: CASSVGGTGYEQYF.

This clonotype showed up many times. The V and J genes are TRBV29-1 and TRBJ2-7, with 11 bases lining up with TRBD1. V trimming: 4 bases; J trimming: 4 bases; junction bases outside the gene matches: 9. Per the germline V gene, CDR1 is SQVTM and CDR2 is ANQGSEA. The CDR3 has 15 residues. This chain's CDR3 is CSVVNQDRGLYEQYF. The CDR3 bases are TGCAGCGTTGTAAACCAGGACAGGGGGCTATACGAGCAGTACTTC.

As DNA, the CDR3 is TGTGCCAGCAGTGAAGTAGGAGGCGGACTCGAGCAGTACTTC. Its protein is CASSEVGGGLEQYF. V is TRBV2 and J is TRBJ2-7, with D possibly being TRBD2 (5 bases). V dropped 1 base and J dropped 6 bases, with 13 bases sitting between them. Per germline, CDR1 SNHLY and CDR2 FYNNEI. CDR3 length: 14 amino acids.

This clonotype was seen a few times. The chain recombines TRBV7-9 with TRBJ2-7; the match to TRBD1 covers 7 bases. The germline CDR1 and CDR2 sequences are SEHNR and FQNEAQ (reference sequence). This CDR3 spans 15 amino acids. Trimming cost V 5 bases and J 1 base; bases outside gene matches: 8. The CDR3 is CASSPVRDSSYEQYF. The CDR3 coding sequence is TGTGCCAGCAGCCCGGTACGGGACAGTTCCTACGAGCAGTACTTC.